The rows below give T cell receptor beta chains drawn from one sample of a study of cytomegalovirus exposure and HLA in healthy donors. Sequenced by immunoSEQ multiplex PCR; TCRdb stores in-frame clones only, minus some. The table shows about 190,000 clones, with about 82% occurring only once. The specimen sequenced was PBMCs. The source of these receptors is a woman aged 18 to 35 in good health and CMV-seronegative. The CDR3 runs from the conserved cysteine through the conserved F or W. A D gene is named only where the DNA matches it firmly. Clone size, where shown, is once, few, many, or a class for clones that have expanded.

cdr3_aa cdr3_nt j_call v_call clone_size d_call
CASRKGQGAFYGYTF TGTGCCAGCAGGAAGGGACAGGGGGCTTTCTATGGCTACACCTTC TRBJ1-2 TRBV2 - TRBD1
CASSLDQGIPYNEQFF TGTGCCAGCAGCTTAGATCAGGGGATCCCCTACAATGAGCAGTTCTTC TRBJ2-1 TRBV11-3 - -
CASSQYRDRITDTQYF TGTGCCAGCAGTCAATACCGGGACAGGATCACAGATACGCAGTATTTT TRBJ2-3 TRBV6-6 - TRBD1
CASSRTESYEQYF TGTGCCAGTAGTAGGACTGAGTCCTACGAGCAGTACTTC TRBJ2-7 TRBV19 - -
CASSLGGSRAQGNEQFF TGCGCCAGCAGCTTGGGGGGCAGCCGAGCTCAGGGCAATGAGCAGTTCTTC TRBJ2-1 TRBV5-1 - -
CASTPRGITGNTIYF TGTGCCAGCACTCCGCGCGGGATTACTGGAAACACCATATATTTT TRBJ1-3 TRBV9 - -
CASSWGLSNQPQHF TGTGCCAGCAGCTGGGGGCTGAGCAATCAGCCCCAGCATTTT TRBJ1-5 TRBV7-6 - -
CASITGSPGKHEQYF TGTGCCAGCATAACCGGGTCCCCGGGAAAGCACGAGCAGTACTTC TRBJ2-7 TRBV6-1 - -
CAWRGQVGAEAFF TGTGCCTGGAGGGGACAGGTCGGGGCTGAAGCTTTCTTT TRBJ1-1 TRBV30 - TRBD1
CASSSDSSGNTIYF TGTGCCAGCAGCTCGGACAGCTCTGGAAACACCATATATTTT TRBJ1-3 TRBV11-2 - -
CASSLESRIPNTGELFF TGTGCCAGCAGCTTGGAATCCAGGATACCGAACACCGGGGAGCTGTTTTTT TRBJ2-2 TRBV5-5 - -
CASSIQGRRASGNTIYF TGTGCCAGCAGCATACAGGGGAGGAGAGCTTCTGGAAACACCATATATTTT TRBJ1-3 TRBV5-4 - TRBD1
CASSLTGGGGYTF TGTGCCAGCAGCTTAACTGGAGGGGGCGGCTACACCTTC TRBJ1-2 TRBV7-3 - TRBD1
CASSRTGNTEAFF TGTGCCAGCAGTAGGACAGGGAACACTGAAGCTTTCTTT TRBJ1-1 TRBV6-6 - TRBD1
CAISQQQDNQPQHF TGTGCCATCAGTCAACAGCAAGACAATCAGCCCCAGCATTTT TRBJ1-5 TRBV10-3 few -